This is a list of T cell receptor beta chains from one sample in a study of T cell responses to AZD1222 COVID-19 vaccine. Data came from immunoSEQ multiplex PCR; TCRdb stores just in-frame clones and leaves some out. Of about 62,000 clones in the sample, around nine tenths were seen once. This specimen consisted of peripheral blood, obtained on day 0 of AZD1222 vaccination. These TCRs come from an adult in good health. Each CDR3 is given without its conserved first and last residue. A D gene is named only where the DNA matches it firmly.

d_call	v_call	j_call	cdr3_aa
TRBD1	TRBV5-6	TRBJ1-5	ASSFGTGKLNQPQH
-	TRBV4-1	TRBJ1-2	ASSQSAGSTGYT
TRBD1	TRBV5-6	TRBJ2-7	ASSLAPGQGAGQY
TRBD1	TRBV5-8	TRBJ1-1	ASSFFSGQGYPEAF
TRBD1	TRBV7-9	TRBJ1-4	ASSLGQGKEKLF
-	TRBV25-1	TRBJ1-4	ASSDDIGTTNEKLF
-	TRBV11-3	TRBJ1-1	ASSLASNTEAF
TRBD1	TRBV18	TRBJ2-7	ASSPPGQTLLRY
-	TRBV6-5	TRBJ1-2	ASRTDSFNYGYT
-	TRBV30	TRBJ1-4	AWSGEKLF
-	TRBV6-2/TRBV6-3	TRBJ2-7	ASSYMPGPQEQY
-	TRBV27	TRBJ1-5	ASKRLQGYNQPQH
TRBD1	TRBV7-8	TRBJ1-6	ASSLVGGQGGSPLH
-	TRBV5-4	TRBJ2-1	ASSLGRNEQF
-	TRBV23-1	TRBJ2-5	ASSQLESSTTQETQY
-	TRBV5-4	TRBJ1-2	ASSSWTAQNYGYT
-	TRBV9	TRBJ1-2	ASSVGVAGAGYGYT
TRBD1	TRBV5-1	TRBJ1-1	ASSLAQGSAEAF
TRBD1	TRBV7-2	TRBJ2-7	ASRGQSPTAEQY
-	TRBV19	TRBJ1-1	ASSPNHRVRMNTEAF
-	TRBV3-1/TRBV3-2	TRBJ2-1	ASSLTWDFYNEQF
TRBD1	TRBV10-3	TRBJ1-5	AIGTGDEQPQH
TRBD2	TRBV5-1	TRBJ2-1	ASSQKTGTRAYNEQF
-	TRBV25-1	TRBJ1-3	ASTPPGATGNTIY
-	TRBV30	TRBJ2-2	AWKQGLNTGELF
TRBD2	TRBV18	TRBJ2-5	ASSSPGLATETQY
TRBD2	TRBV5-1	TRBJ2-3	ASSSRGSGGATDTQY
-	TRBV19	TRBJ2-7	ATRRGTAQDEQY
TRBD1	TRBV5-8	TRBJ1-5	ASVQGDYSNQPQH
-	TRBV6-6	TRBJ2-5	ASSLLRALQETQY
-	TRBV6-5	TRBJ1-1	ATKFQGKTEAF
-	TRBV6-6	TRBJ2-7	ASSYSRSDSYEQY
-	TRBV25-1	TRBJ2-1	ASSESNEQF
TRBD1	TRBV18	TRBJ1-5	ASSSATGANQPQH
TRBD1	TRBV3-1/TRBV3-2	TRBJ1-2	ASSQGQGPYGYT